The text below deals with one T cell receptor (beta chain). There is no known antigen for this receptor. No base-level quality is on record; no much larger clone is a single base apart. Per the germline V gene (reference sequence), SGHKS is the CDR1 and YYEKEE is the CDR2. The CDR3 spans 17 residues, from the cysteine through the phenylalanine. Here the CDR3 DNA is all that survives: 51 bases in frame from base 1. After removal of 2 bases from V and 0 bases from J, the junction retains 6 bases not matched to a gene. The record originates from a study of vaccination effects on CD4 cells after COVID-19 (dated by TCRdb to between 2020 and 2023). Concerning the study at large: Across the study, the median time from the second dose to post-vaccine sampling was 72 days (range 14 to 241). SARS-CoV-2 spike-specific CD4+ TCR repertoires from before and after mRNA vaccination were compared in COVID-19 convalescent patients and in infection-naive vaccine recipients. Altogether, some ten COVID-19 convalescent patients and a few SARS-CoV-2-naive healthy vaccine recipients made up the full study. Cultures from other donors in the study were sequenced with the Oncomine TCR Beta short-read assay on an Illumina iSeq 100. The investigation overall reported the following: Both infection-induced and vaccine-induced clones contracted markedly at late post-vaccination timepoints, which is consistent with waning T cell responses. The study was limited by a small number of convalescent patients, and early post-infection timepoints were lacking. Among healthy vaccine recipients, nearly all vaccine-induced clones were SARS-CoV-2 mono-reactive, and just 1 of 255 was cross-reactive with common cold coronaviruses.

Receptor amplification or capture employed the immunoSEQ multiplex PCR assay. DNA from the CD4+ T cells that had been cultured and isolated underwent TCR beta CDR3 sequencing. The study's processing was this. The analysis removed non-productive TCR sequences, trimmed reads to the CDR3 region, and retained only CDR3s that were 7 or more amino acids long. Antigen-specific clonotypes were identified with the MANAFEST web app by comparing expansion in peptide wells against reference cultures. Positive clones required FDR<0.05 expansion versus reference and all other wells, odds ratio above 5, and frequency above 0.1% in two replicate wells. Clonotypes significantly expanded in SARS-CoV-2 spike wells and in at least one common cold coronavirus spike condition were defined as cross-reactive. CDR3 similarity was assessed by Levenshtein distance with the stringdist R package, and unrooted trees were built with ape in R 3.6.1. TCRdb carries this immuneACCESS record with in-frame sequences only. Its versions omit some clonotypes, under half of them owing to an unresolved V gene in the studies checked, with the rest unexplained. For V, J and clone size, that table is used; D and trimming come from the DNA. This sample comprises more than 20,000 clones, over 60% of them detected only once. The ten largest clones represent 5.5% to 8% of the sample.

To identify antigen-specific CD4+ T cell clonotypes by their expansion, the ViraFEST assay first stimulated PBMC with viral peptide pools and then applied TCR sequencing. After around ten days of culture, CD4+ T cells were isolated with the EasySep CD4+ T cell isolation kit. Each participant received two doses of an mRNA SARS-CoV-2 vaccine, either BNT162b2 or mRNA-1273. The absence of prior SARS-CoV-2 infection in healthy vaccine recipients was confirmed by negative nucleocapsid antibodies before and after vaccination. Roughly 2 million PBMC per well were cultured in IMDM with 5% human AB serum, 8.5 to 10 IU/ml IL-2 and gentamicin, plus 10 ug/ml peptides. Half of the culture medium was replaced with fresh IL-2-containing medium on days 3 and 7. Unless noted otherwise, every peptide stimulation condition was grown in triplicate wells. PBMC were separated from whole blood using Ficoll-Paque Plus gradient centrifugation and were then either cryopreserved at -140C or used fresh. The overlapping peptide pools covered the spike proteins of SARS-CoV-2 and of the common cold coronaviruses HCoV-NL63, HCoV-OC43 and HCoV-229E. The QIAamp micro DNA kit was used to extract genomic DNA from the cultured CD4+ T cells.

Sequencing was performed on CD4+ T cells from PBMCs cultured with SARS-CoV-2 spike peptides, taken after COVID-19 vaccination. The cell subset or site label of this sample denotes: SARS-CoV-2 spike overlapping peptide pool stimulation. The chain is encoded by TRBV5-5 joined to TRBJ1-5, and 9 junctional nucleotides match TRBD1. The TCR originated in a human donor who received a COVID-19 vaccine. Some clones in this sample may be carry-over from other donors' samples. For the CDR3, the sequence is CASSFDRGSNSNQPQHF. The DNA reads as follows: TGTGCCAGCAGCTTTGACAGGGGGTCCAATAGCAATCAGCCCCAGCATTTT.